This T cell receptor (beta chain) was documented in a study of graft-versus-host responses after intestinal transplantation (dated by TCRdb to about 2021). For context, the study as a whole: Multivisceral, liver-intestinal, or isolated intestinal transplants were received by the recipients. Instead of going to the commercial service, samples from three later patients were sequenced in-house on an Illumina MiSeq and processed with MiXCR. Every recipient was given anti-thymocyte globulin induction, then maintenance tacrolimus and steroids for around three years. Alloreactive clones were identified by sequencing pre-transplant mixed lymphocyte reaction products and comparing these products with unstimulated pre-transplant donor and recipient T cells. A peak of at least 4% donor T cells among recipient peripheral blood mononuclear cells was the definition used for donor T cell macrochimerism. Graft-versus-host and host-versus-graft alloreactive T cell clones were tracked in the graft, circulation and bone marrow after intestinal transplantation using bulk TCR-beta CDR3 sequencing. The cohort enrolled some 23 intestinal transplant recipients including one retransplant, and a few patients lacking pretransplant specimens were excluded. Study-level results and caveats: GvH clones were detected in recipient bone marrow, and some appeared earlier in ileal mucosa or blood, consistent with an intestinal mucosal origin. Conclusions were limited by the relatively low number and heterogeneity of intestinal transplant patients. Patients with donor T cell macrochimerism had high GvH to HvG T cell clonal ratios in their allografts. Early after transplant, peak levels of circulating GvH clones were found to be associated with declines in HvG clones.

Trimming accounts for 5 bases at V and 2 bases at J, while the number of junction bases matched to no gene is 7. Based on the germline V gene, the CDR1 and CDR2 sequences are SGHDT and YYEEEE. There are 14 amino acids in the CDR3, from cysteine to phenylalanine inclusive. Only the CDR3 DNA stays, 42 bases, in frame from base 1. The sample's time point, from its label and the paper: cells obtained before transplantation from donor or recipient. CD3+CD4+ and CD3+CD8+ populations were FACS-sorted from unstimulated pre-transplant donor and recipient cells taken from spleen or lymph nodes. The library was made by the immunoSEQ multiplex PCR assay. For most patients, genomic DNA was isolated with the Qiagen DNeasy Blood and Tissue Kit and sent frozen to Adaptive Biotechnologies for TCR sequencing. High-throughput TCR-beta CDR3 sequencing of genomic DNA from most patients was performed by Adaptive Biotechnologies. In the original analysis: TCR sequencing data were retrieved from Adaptive's ImmunoSEQ software for roughly 20 patients, whereas a few other patients were processed with MiXCR and VDJtools. To correct CD4 versus CD8 sorting errors, any sequence found in both subsets at a frequency ratio below 5:1 was removed. CDR3 nucleotide sequences shared by donor and recipient were removed because the origin of these sequences could not be assigned. At least 2-fold expansion over unstimulated cells and a minimum CFSE-low frequency of 0.002% (template counts) or 0.001% (read counts) were required for clones to be classified as alloreactive. Mappable clones were those detected in sequenced pre-transplant spleen, lymph node, or MLR CFSE-low populations of the donor or recipient. Cumulative frequency of alloreactive clones was calculated as a percentage of all sequences weighted by copy number. TCRdb took this table from immuneACCESS and kept in-frame rearrangements with V and J called. Such tables lack part of the clones; where checked against another copy, unresolved V genes explain under half of the gap, and the rest is unexplained. That table gives V, J and clone size, and the DNA gave D and trimming. The sample table shows 65,000 to 100,000 clones, and around 93% are seen once. The top ten clonotypes cover roughly 0.44% of the sample.

A remark on this clone: Its cognate antigen has yet to be identified. No base qualities exist here, and no much larger clone lies one base off it.

This clonotype was obtained from a human donor who was the organ donor for an intestinal transplant. The sequence joins TRBV5-6 to TRBJ2-7; 7 central bases correspond to TRBD1. Here the sequenced sample was unstimulated CD8+ T cells sorted from spleen or lymph node cells, taken before transplant. CDR3 protein: CASRGTGDPYEQYF. The nucleotides are TGTGCCAGCAGGGGCACAGGGGACCCCTACGAGCAGTACTTC.